This is a list of T cell receptor beta chains from one sample in a study of blood T cell repertoires in COVID-19. The data were produced by immunoSEQ multiplex PCR, yet TCRdb's version contains in-frame clones alone and is incomplete. The table has some 200,000 clones, approximately 83% seen once. The sample taken for sequencing was peripheral blood. These receptors all come from a woman in her sixties with acute or convalescent COVID-19. Each CDR3 is given with its conserved first and last residue. A D gene is named only where the DNA matches it firmly. The size entry is marked missing in some rows and otherwise reads once, few, many or a size class.

j_gene,abundance,v_gene,d_gene,CDR3nt,CDR3aa
TRBJ2-3,-,TRBV2,TRBD2,TGTGCCAGCAGCACTAGCGGGGTTAGCACAGATACGCAGTATTTT,CASSTSGVSTDTQYF
TRBJ1-1,-,TRBV11-2,-,TGTGCCAGCAGCACGCGCTCGAACACTGAAGCTTTCTTT,CASSTRSNTEAFF
TRBJ1-5,few,TRBV2,-,TGTGCCAGCAGTGAGGGGGGGGCTCAGCCCCAGCATTTT,CASSEGGAQPQHF
TRBJ2-5,once,TRBV29-1,TRBD2,TGCAGCGTAAATTCCGGGACTAGATCCCAAGAGACCCAGTACTTC,CSVNSGTRSQETQYF
TRBJ2-3,-,TRBV9,TRBD1,TGTGCCAGCAGCGCCTCTTACAGGGGGCTAACAGATACGCAGTATTTT,CASSASYRGLTDTQYF
TRBJ2-7,-,TRBV27,TRBD1,TGTGCCACCCGAAGGGGGCAAGGCTACGAGCAGTACTTC,CATRRGQGYEQYF
TRBJ1-3,-,TRBV5-4,-,TGTGCCAGCAGCCGGGACATATACTCTGGAAACACCATATATTTT,CASSRDIYSGNTIYF
TRBJ1-2,-,TRBV7-9,-,TGTGCCAGCAGCCCGGAGATGGGGGTGGGACTTGGCTACACCTTC,CASSPEMGVGLGYTF
TRBJ1-2,few,TRBV4-1,-,TGCGCCAGCAGCCATGGCGGGGCTAACTATGGCTACACCTTC,CASSHGGANYGYTF
TRBJ2-3,-,TRBV7-2,TRBD1,TGTGCCAGCAGTCAAGGACAGGGGAGCACAGATACGCAGTATTTT,CASSQGQGSTDTQYF
TRBJ2-1,-,TRBV4-3,-,TGCGCCAGCAGCCAAGTCGGAGACAATGAGCAGTTCTTC,CASSQVGDNEQFF
TRBJ1-1,once,TRBV5-6,-,TGTGCCAGCAGCCGACAGCTATACACTGAAGCTTTCTTT,CASSRQLYTEAFF
TRBJ2-7,-,TRBV2,TRBD1,TGTGCCAGCGGTCGGGACAGCCTATTCTACGAGCAGTACTTC,CASGRDSLFYEQYF
TRBJ1-1,-,TRBV14,TRBD1,TGTGCCAGCAGCCAAGATATGTCCACAGGGGGTTATATCCCGAACACTGAAGCTTTCTTT,CASSQDMSTGGYIPNTEAFF
TRBJ2-7,-,TRBV28,-,TGTGCCAGCAGTTTAGGAGGGGCCGACTACGAGCAGTACTTC,CASSLGGADYEQYF